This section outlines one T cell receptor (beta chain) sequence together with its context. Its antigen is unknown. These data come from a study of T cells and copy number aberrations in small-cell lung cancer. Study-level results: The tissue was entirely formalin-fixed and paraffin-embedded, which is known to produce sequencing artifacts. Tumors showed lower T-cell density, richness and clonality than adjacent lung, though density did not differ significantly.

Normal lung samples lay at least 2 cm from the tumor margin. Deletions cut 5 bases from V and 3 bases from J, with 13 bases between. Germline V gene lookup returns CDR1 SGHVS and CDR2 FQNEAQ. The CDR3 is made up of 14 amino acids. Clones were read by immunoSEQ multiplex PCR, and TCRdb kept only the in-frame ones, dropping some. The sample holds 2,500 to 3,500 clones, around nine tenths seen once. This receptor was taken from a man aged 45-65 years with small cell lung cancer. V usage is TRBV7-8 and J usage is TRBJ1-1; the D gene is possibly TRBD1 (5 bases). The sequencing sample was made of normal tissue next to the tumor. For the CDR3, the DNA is TGTGCCAGCAGCAAGTCGGGGGTGGACACTGAAGCTTTCTTT. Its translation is CASSKSGVDTEAFF.